Shown below are 27 T cell receptor beta chains from a single sample sequenced in a study of cytomegalovirus exposure and HLA in healthy donors. This PCR relied on a set of 60 Vbeta primers and 13 Jbeta primers. Sequencing was performed with immunoSEQ multiplex PCR; in TCRdb, only in-frame clones are kept and a portion is missing. The sample records around 78,000 clones, over 60% being singletons. Sample: PBMCs. Receptor source: a male donor in good health and CMV-seronegative.

This clone has only one observation. The rearrangement links TRBV7-9 to TRBJ1-1, with D perhaps TRBD1 (6 bases). Germline V gene sequence: CDR1 SEHNR, CDR2 FQNEAQ (reference sequence). This CDR3 has 14 residues. V was pared by 4 bases and J by 4 bases, with 13 bases between. CDR3 amino acids: CASSSQQGGTEAFF. In nucleotides, the CDR3 is TGTGCCAGCAGCTCGCAACAGGGTGGCACTGAAGCTTTCTTT.

The J gene is TRBJ2-7, the V gene TRBV6-1, with D maybe TRBD2 (6 bases). The CDR3 sequence is 14 residues long. Looked up from germline, CDR1 is MNHNS and CDR2 is SASEGT. Trimming shortened V by 10 bases and J by 0 bases, and 16 bases separated the two germline ends. As DNA, the CDR3 is TGTGCCATCCGTCCGGGGGTAACCTCCTACGAGCAGTACTTC. Its translation is CAIRPGVTSYEQYF.

The V gene is TRBV7-2, the J gene TRBJ1-5; 10 nucleotides match TRBD1. The CDR3 runs to 18 residues. Germline V gene data show CDR1 as SGHTA and CDR2 as FQGNSA. After removal of 5 bases from V and 0 bases from J, the junction contained 10 bases not matched to a gene. CDR3 sequence: CASSPAGQGTHSNQPQHF. CDR3 in DNA: TGTGCCAGCAGCCCGGCGGGACAGGGGACCCATAGCAATCAGCCCCAGCATTTT.

The rearrangement uses TRBV19 and TRBJ2-3, with 11 nucleotides matching TRBD2. The germline V gene encodes CDR1 LNHDA and CDR2 SQIVND (reference sequence). Trimming took 3 bases from V and 4 from J; bases not matched to a gene: 15. The CDR3 consists of 19 residues. The CDR3 DNA follows: TGTGCCAGTAGTATGACAGGGTTAGCGGGGGGGCCAGGCGCAGATACGCAGTATTTT. It yields the protein CASSMTGLAGGPGADTQYF.

The chain carries TRBV30 and TRBJ2-7, with D possibly matching TRBD1 (5 bases). The CDR3 loop spans 14 amino acids. The germline V gene encodes CDR1 GTSNPN and CDR2 SVGIG (reference sequence). The V gene lost 7 bases and the J gene lost 3 bases, with 19 bases spanning the gap. Here the CDR3 DNA reads TGTGCCTCCACCCCTCTGGGGCTCATCTACGAGCAGTACTTC. It translates to CASTPLGLIYEQYF.

The CDR3 DNA sequence: TGTGCCAGCAGAGAAACAGGGGGCTATGGCTACACCTTC. Translating it yields CASRETGGYGYTF. The chain combines TRBV6-5 with TRBJ1-2, with 8 bases that match TRBD1. The V gene end was trimmed by 6 bases and the J gene end by 4 bases; junction bases not matched to a gene: 4. The CDR3 is made up of 13 amino acids. Germline V gene sequence: CDR1 MNHEY, CDR2 SVGAGI.

The chain employs TRBV19 and TRBJ2-3; TRBD2 is a possible D gene (6 bases). The CDR3 covers 16 residues. Germline V gene lookup returns CDR1 LNHDA and CDR2 SQIVND (reference sequence). V shed 0 bases and J shed 1 base, with 11 bases lying between them. The CDR3 DNA sequence: TGTGCCAGTAGTATAGAGGCCCGCGGGGGCACAGATACGCAGTATTTT. Protein: CASSIEARGGTDTQYF.

The V gene is TRBV10-3, the J gene TRBJ2-3; 7 positions match TRBD1. CDR3 length: 14 amino acids. With V trimmed by 6 bases and J by 1 base, 4 bases remained unmatched. Germline V CDR1 and CDR2: ENHRY, SYGVKD. CDR3 sequence reads: CAISVGQGTDTQYF. The CDR3 region has the DNA TGTGCCATCAGCGTTGGACAGGGCACAGATACGCAGTATTTT.

The chain uses TRBV27 and TRBJ1-1; the D is unclear. Germline assignment: CDR1 MNHEY and CDR2 SMNVEV (reference sequence). Trimming shortened V by 6 bases and J by 2 bases, and 13 bases separated the two germline ends. The CDR3 extends over 14 amino acids. This CDR3 is CASRPRSDNTEAFF. The CDR3 DNA follows: TGTGCCAGCAGACCCCGTAGTGATAACACTGAAGCTTTCTTT.

The rearrangement joins TRBV28 to TRBJ1-1; D remains unclear. Germline CDR1 reads MDHEN; CDR2 reads SYDVKM. The V gene lost 9 bases and the J gene lost 5 bases, with 25 bases spanning the gap. CDR3 length equals 16 residues. The CDR3 sequence: CASKIGGRGRTTEAFF. As DNA, the CDR3 is TGTGCCAGTAAAATTGGAGGGCGGGGAAGGACTACTGAAGCTTTCTTT.

This clone was seen only once. This sequence joins TRBV18 and TRBJ1-1, with 8 bases that match TRBD1. Germline CDR1 KGHSH, CDR2 LQKENI. This CDR3 region has 15 residues. Unmatched junction bases numbered 8, after V lost 3 bases and J lost 5 bases. The CDR3 nucleotides are TGTGCCAGCTCACCCCCGGCAGGGGGCTTTACTGAAGCTTTCTTT. Translated, it gives CASSPPAGGFTEAFF.

This clone has just one count. The chain employs TRBV30 and TRBJ1-6, with TRBD1 as a possible D gene (6 bases). Trimming took off 0 bases at V and 6 bases at J, with 9 bases between the two ends. This CDR3 region has 14 residues. Per the germline V gene, CDR1 is GTSNPN and CDR2 is SVGIG (reference sequence). The CDR3 sequence: CAWSVGGSNSPLHF. The CDR3 DNA follows: TGTGCCTGGAGTGTAGGGGGTAGTAATTCACCCCTCCACTTT.

V is TRBV6-6 and J is TRBJ2-1, with 12 bases that match TRBD2. CDR1 and CDR2 from the germline V gene are MNHNY and SVGAGI (reference sequence). V shed 2 bases, J shed 10 bases, and the junction held 6 bases outside the gene matches. This CDR3 is built from 15 residues. The CDR3 protein is CASSYGLAGLVEQFF. Here the CDR3 DNA reads TGTGCCAGCAGTTACGGACTAGCGGGACTAGTAGAGCAGTTCTTC.

This clone appeared a few times. The CDR3 loop reads CASSEPPDTLLNEQFF. The CDR3 nucleotides are TGTGCCAGCAGTGAACCTCCGGACACCCTACTGAATGAGCAGTTCTTC. V and J are TRBV25-1 and TRBJ2-1, with D perhaps TRBD1 (5 bases). This CDR3 contains 16 residues. Trimming removed 2 bases from V and 7 bases from J, with 18 bases in between. Germline loops: CDR1 MGHDK, CDR2 SYGVNS.

The gene calls are TRBV6-1 and TRBJ1-3, with TRBD1 as a possible D gene (5 bases). The CDR3 extends over 14 amino acids. Deletions cut 1 base from V and 3 bases from J, with 7 bases between. Germline CDR1 reads MNHNS; CDR2 reads SASEGT. The CDR3 DNA follows: TGTGCCAGCAGTGAAGGGGGGGATGGAAACACCATATATTTT. Protein sequence: CASSEGGDGNTIYF.

J is TRBJ2-1 and V is TRBV7-8, with TRBD2 as a possible D gene (6 bases). The ends were cut back, 0 bases at V and 15 bases at J, with 15 bases in the middle. The CDR3 loop spans 13 amino acids. The germline CDR1 and CDR2 sequences are SGHVS and FQNEAQ. The CDR3 region is CASSLASNSGGFF. CDR3 DNA: TGTGCCAGCAGCTTAGCCTCTAATAGCGGAGGGTTCTTC.

This clone was recorded only once. The chain employs TRBV5-6 and TRBJ2-1; perhaps TRBD2 as D (6 bases). The CDR3 length is 13 residues. CDR1 is SGHDT and CDR2 is YYEEEE in the germline V gene. V was clipped by 1 base and J by 7 bases, with 9 bases between them. The CDR3 nucleotides read TGTGCCAGCAGCTTGCTCGGGAGTAATGAGCAGTTCTTC. This codes for CASSLLGSNEQFF.

Here the CDR3 reads CASRKGSYSGNTIYF. In nucleotides, the CDR3 is TGTGCCAGCAGGAAAGGGAGTTACTCTGGAAACACCATATATTTT. The chain carries TRBV6-5 and TRBJ1-3; unclear D gene. This CDR3 comprises 15 residues. The ends were cut back, 6 bases at V and 0 bases at J, with 12 bases in the middle. CDR1 MNHEY and CDR2 SVGAGI come from the germline V gene.

The V gene is TRBV4-2, the J gene TRBJ2-2; maybe TRBD2 (6 bases). Germline V gives CDR1 LGHNA, CDR2 YNFKEQ. The CDR3 covers 17 residues. Trimming pared 0 bases from V and 7 bases from J, leaving 18 bases between. CDR3 in DNA: TGTGCCAGCAGCCAAGATCGCGGAGGGCGTTACCACGGGGAGCTGTTTTTT. Encoded protein: CASSQDRGGRYHGELFF.

V gene TRBV30 combines with J gene TRBJ2-1; D may be TRBD2 (5 bases). Germline-derived CDR1 and CDR2 are GTSNPN and SVGIG (reference sequence). The V and J ends lost 4 bases and 2 bases respectively, with 12 bases between them. This CDR3 has 14 residues. For the CDR3, the DNA is TGTGCCTGGATGCCAGCGGAGACCTACAATGAGCAGTTCTTC. Amino acids: CAWMPAETYNEQFF.

The chain links TRBV29-1 to TRBJ1-1, with D possibly TRBD1 on 6 matching bases. The V end lost 0 bases, the J end lost 7 bases, and 12 bases lay between the germline ends. CDR1 is SQVTM, CDR2 ANQGSEA, per germline. This CDR3 has 13 amino acids. The CDR3 DNA is TGCAGCGTTGAAGAAGGGGGTTATGGTGAAGCTTTCTTT. It is translated as CSVEEGGYGEAFF.

The chain combines TRBV7-6 with TRBJ2-5; 7 bases agree with TRBD2. This CDR3 has 15 amino acids. J lost 4 bases, V lost 2 bases, and 7 bases had no gene match. Germline V lookup: CDR1 SGHVS, CDR2 FNYEAQ. CDR3 protein: CASSLLREIGETQYF. The CDR3 coding sequence is TGTGCCAGCAGCTTACTGCGGGAGATAGGAGAGACCCAGTACTTC.

The chain couples TRBV10-3 to TRBJ1-1; 10 bases align to TRBD1. Germline trimming cut 10 bases from V and 8 bases from J; bases unmatched to any gene: 13. Germline-derived CDR1 and CDR2 are ENHRY and SYGVKD. The CDR3 contains 14 residues. CDR3 DNA: TGTGCCACTATTGACAGGGGGCCCGGAAACGAAGCTTTCTTT. Its protein product is CATIDRGPGNEAFF.

V gene TRBV27 combines with J gene TRBJ2-1; the match to TRBD2 covers 15 bases. J lost 10 bases, V lost 6 bases, and 7 bases had no gene match. The CDR3 is made up of 15 amino acids. The germline CDR1 and CDR2 sequences are MNHEY and SMNVEV (reference sequence). This CDR3 reads CASRPGLAGGGEQFF. The DNA for the CDR3 is TGTGCCAGCAGACCGGGACTAGCGGGAGGCGGCGAGCAGTTCTTC.

This clone was found a few times. The chain links TRBV11-2 to TRBJ2-7; weak D call: TRBD1 (5 bases). The germline gives CDR1 SGHAT, CDR2 FQNNGV. The V and J ends lost 1 base and 2 bases respectively, with 12 bases between them. This CDR3 spans 15 amino acids. The CDR3 spells CASSLGSRAAYEQYF. Written as DNA, the CDR3 is TGTGCCAGCAGCTTAGGCTCCAGGGCAGCCTACGAGCAGTACTTC.

The chain carries TRBV19 and TRBJ1-2; D is unclear. V was shortened by 7 bases and J by 8 bases, with 17 bases between the two germline ends. Germline V gives CDR1 LNHDA, CDR2 SQIVND (reference sequence). The CDR3 covers 13 residues. In nucleotides, the CDR3 is TGTGCCAGTACTCGGGGTATTCTGGGGGGCTACACCTTC. Encoded protein: CASTRGILGGYTF.

The chain joins TRBV5-1 to TRBJ2-2; D gene uncertain. The CDR3 spans 15 residues. Trimming took 0 bases from V and 4 from J, leaving 10 bases between them. Germline CDR1 SGHRS, CDR2 YFSETQ. CDR3 sequence: CASSLVSSFTGELFF. CDR3 in DNA: TGCGCCAGCAGCTTGGTGTCCAGTTTCACCGGGGAGCTGTTTTTT.